These 32 T cell receptor beta chains came from one sample sequenced in a study of blood T cell repertoires in COVID-19. Sequencing used immunoSEQ multiplex PCR; TCRdb keeps in-frame clones, though not all of them. The table includes approximately 50,000 clones, 65% to 80% detected once. Material: peripheral blood. The receptors were sampled from a man in his 70s with acute or convalescent COVID-19.

The chain recombines TRBV11-3 with TRBJ2-3; 8 nucleotides match TRBD1. V trimming: 4 bases; J trimming: 10 bases; junction bases outside the gene matches: 16. The CDR3 totals 16 residues. Per germline, CDR1 SGHNT and CDR2 YENEEA. The CDR3 coding sequence is TGTGCCAGCAGCTCCCGGACAGGGACAAGAGATACGGCGCAGTATTTT. Amino acid sequence: CASSSRTGTRDTAQYF.

The V call is TRBV5-4, the J call TRBJ2-7; 11 bases match TRBD1. V was clipped by 1 base and J by 7 bases; unmatched bases: 7. The germline gives CDR1 SGHNT, CDR2 YYREEE (reference sequence). This CDR3 has 15 amino acids. CDR3 sequence reads: CASSLPGQGVWEQYF. CDR3 in DNA: TGTGCCAGCAGCTTGCCGGGACAGGGGGTCTGGGAGCAGTACTTC.

The V gene is TRBV30, the J gene TRBJ1-5, with D unresolved. Germline CDR1 GTSNPN, CDR2 SVGIG (reference sequence). The CDR3 is 14 residues long. The V and J ends lost 1 base and 4 bases respectively, with 11 bases between them. The CDR3: CAWSEKQKNQPQHF. CDR3 sequence (DNA): TGTGCCTGGAGTGAGAAACAGAAGAATCAGCCCCAGCATTTT.

The V call is TRBV9, the J call TRBJ2-2; the match to TRBD2 covers 14 bases. The CDR3 is made up of 17 amino acids. Trimming cost V 3 bases and J 1 base; bases outside gene matches: 2. The germline gives CDR1 SGDLS, CDR2 YYNGEE. CDR3 sequence (DNA): TGTGCCAGCAGCGCCGGACTAGCGGGAGGGAACACCGGGGAGCTGTTTTTT. The encoded protein is CASSAGLAGGNTGELFF.

The chain is built from TRBV7-3 and TRBJ2-1, with D maybe TRBD2 (7 bases). CDR1 is SGHTA, CDR2 FQGTGA, per germline. This CDR3 region has 15 residues. Trimming pared 4 bases from V and 3 bases from J, leaving 13 bases between. The CDR3 protein is CASSSGGGGYNEQFF. CDR3 sequence (DNA): TGTGCCAGCAGCTCTGGGGGAGGGGGCTACAATGAGCAGTTCTTC. Based on the CDR3 plus reference TRBV7-3 and TRBJ2-1, the full variable domain is GAGVSQTPSNKVTEKGKYVELRCDPISGHTALYWYRQSLGQGPEFLIYFQGTGAADDSGLPNDRFFAVRPEGSVSTLKIQRTERGDSAVYLCASSSGGGGYNEQFFGPGTRLTVL.

This clone was seen a few times. Here the CDR3 DNA reads TGTGCCAGCAGTGAGGCCAGGGGCAACTCTGGGGCCAACGTCCTGACTTTC. Its protein product is CASSEARGNSGANVLTF. This chain joins TRBV2 and TRBJ2-6; D is perhaps TRBD1 (6 bases). V lost 3 bases to trimming and J lost 0 bases, with 12 bases between them. The CDR3 runs to 17 residues. Germline loops: CDR1 SNHLY, CDR2 FYNNEI.

The genes are TRBV18 and TRBJ1-3; D possibly corresponds to TRBD1 (6 bases). Germline values: CDR1 KGHSH, CDR2 LQKENI. The length of the CDR3 is 16 residues. V was pared by 3 bases and J by 4 bases, with 16 bases between. The chain's CDR3 is CASSPRTQGTGNTIYF. The DNA of the CDR3 is TGTGCCAGCTCACCTCGCACTCAGGGGACCGGAAACACCATATATTTT.

This clone was seen a single time. The chain links TRBV6-1 to TRBJ2-1, with D tentatively TRBD2 (7 bases). Deletions cut 2 bases from V and 0 bases from J, with 14 bases between. Germline CDR1 reads MNHNS; CDR2 reads SASEGT. The CDR3 has 17 residues. CDR3 in DNA: TGTGCCAGCAGTGAACCGGGTGGGGGGGCCTCCTACAATGAGCAGTTCTTC. The encoded protein is CASSEPGGGASYNEQFF.

This clone was seen a few times. The V and J genes are TRBV9 and TRBJ1-2; D ambiguous. The CDR3 consists of 15 residues. Per the germline V gene, CDR1 is SGDLS and CDR2 is YYNGEE. Between the trimmed V and J ends, which lost 2 bases and 3 bases, there was a span of 14 bases. As DNA, the CDR3 is TGTGCCAGCAGCGTCACGGGGAGGGTGGACTATGGCTACACCTTC. Its translation: CASSVTGRVDYGYTF.

The genes are TRBV7-3 and TRBJ1-4, with no clear D. V dropped 2 bases and J dropped 0 bases, with 4 bases sitting between them. This CDR3 region has 14 residues. The germline V gene encodes CDR1 SGHTA and CDR2 FQGTGA. CDR3 protein: CASSLRSTNEKLFF. CDR3 bases: TGTGCCAGCAGCTTACGTTCAACTAATGAAAAACTGTTTTTT.

The chain has TRBV15 and TRBJ2-1; D might be TRBD2 (6 bases). V was pared by 6 bases and J by 4 bases, with 19 bases between. Germline loops: CDR1 LNHNV, CDR2 YYDKDF (reference sequence). CDR3 length: 16 residues. Here the CDR3 reads CATSTSLSGAYNEQFF. The DNA of the CDR3 is TGTGCCACCAGTACTTCACTTAGCGGAGCTTACAATGAGCAGTTCTTC.

The V and J genes are TRBV2 and TRBJ2-2, with 8 bases identical to TRBD1. Germline V lookup: CDR1 SNHLY, CDR2 FYNNEI. The CDR3 runs to 15 residues. J was trimmed by 3 bases and V by 5 bases; bases with no gene match: 5. The CDR3 loop reads CASSPTTGDTGELFF. CDR3 in DNA: TGTGCCAGCAGTCCAACGACAGGGGACACCGGGGAGCTGTTTTTT. Using reference TRBV2 and TRBJ2-2 for the parts outside the CDR3, the full variable domain is EPEVTQTPSHQVTQMGQEVILRCVPISNHLYFYWYRQILGQKVEFLVSFYNNEISEKSEIFDDQFSVERPDGSNFTLKIRSTKLEDSAMYFCASSPTTGDTGELFFGEGSRLTVL.

The chain has TRBV19 and TRBJ1-4, with D possibly TRBD1 on 5 matching bases. The CDR3 is made up of 14 amino acids. The V and J ends lost 3 bases and 7 bases respectively, with 12 bases between them. Germline V gives CDR1 LNHDA, CDR2 SQIVND (reference sequence). The chain's CDR3 is CASSISVGGEKLFF. CDR3 nucleotide sequence: TGTGCCAGTAGTATCTCCGTCGGGGGTGAAAAACTGTTTTTT.

The chain has TRBV18 and TRBJ1-1, with no clear D. Between the trimmed V and J ends, which lost 5 bases and 1 base, there was a span of 8 bases. The CDR3 is 13 amino acids. Germline-derived CDR1 and CDR2 are KGHSH and LQKENI. CDR3 sequence: CASSTTANTEAFF. CDR3 nucleotides: TGTGCCAGCTCAACAACAGCGAACACTGAAGCTTTCTTT.

V usage is TRBV6-5 and J usage is TRBJ2-3, with 7 positions matching TRBD2. The germline gives CDR1 MNHEY, CDR2 SVGAGI. There are 14 residues in the CDR3. The junction had 5 bases not matched to a gene; V was cut back by 6 bases and J by 2 bases. In DNA form, the CDR3 reads TGTGCCAGCAGGGCTAGCGGATTCACAGATACGCAGTATTTT. Protein product: CASRASGFTDTQYF.

This clone was seen only once. The CDR3 spells CASSSTGTGIQETQYF. The CDR3 DNA is TGTGCCAGCAGCTCGACCGGGACAGGGATACAAGAGACCCAGTACTTC. This sequence joins TRBV27 and TRBJ2-5; 9 bases map to TRBD1. CDR3 length equals 16 residues. With 6 bases clipped from V and 2 bases from J, the junction kept 10 bases outside the gene matches. From germline, CDR1 is MNHEY and CDR2 SMNVEV (reference sequence).

There are a few counts of this clone. The chain recombines TRBV10-3 with TRBJ1-2; 10 nucleotides line up with TRBD1. J was trimmed by 4 bases and V by 10 bases; bases with no gene match: 9. There are 14 residues in the CDR3. The germline V gene encodes CDR1 ENHRY and CDR2 SYGVKD. CDR3 DNA sequence: TGTGCCACAGGAGGGACAGGGGATACCTATGGCTACACCTTC. Its protein is CATGGTGDTYGYTF.

J is TRBJ1-2 and V is TRBV30; D call uncertain. The CDR3 has 13 residues. Germline CDR1 GTSNPN, CDR2 SVGIG (reference sequence). V lost 4 bases and J lost 0, with 9 bases in between. In DNA, the CDR3 is TGTGCCTGGAAAATACCAGCTAACTATGGCTACACCTTC. Translation: CAWKIPANYGYTF.

This clone was detected a few times. This rearrangement joins TRBV28 to TRBJ1-1; D is uncertain. The ends were cut back, 5 bases at V and 5 bases at J, with 12 bases in the middle. Germline V gene data show CDR1 as MDHEN and CDR2 as SYDVKM. CDR3 length: 13 residues. The CDR3 region has the DNA TGTGCCAGCAGTGAACAAGGCAGGACTGAAGCTTTCTTT. Protein sequence: CASSEQGRTEAFF.

The chain couples TRBV11-1 to TRBJ2-1; D is undetermined. This CDR3 region has 15 residues. Trimming shortened V by 1 base and J by 2 bases, and 9 bases separated the two germline ends. Germline V gene sequence: CDR1 SGHAT, CDR2 FQDESV (reference sequence). CDR3 coding DNA: TGTGCCAGCAGCTTAGAGCAGGTAGCCTACAATGAGCAGTTCTTC. Translation: CASSLEQVAYNEQFF.

The rearrangement uses TRBV7-2 and TRBJ2-7, with 12 positions matching TRBD2. Germline V lookup: CDR1 SGHTA, CDR2 FQGNSA. The CDR3 covers 17 residues. With V trimmed by 5 bases and J by 2 bases, 10 bases remained unmatched. This CDR3 is CASSAVLAGGRAYEQYF. The CDR3 coding sequence is TGTGCCAGCAGCGCCGTACTAGCGGGGGGCCGGGCCTACGAGCAGTACTTC.

This chain connects TRBV6-1 to TRBJ2-1, with TRBD1 as a possible D gene (6 bases). CDR1 MNHNS and CDR2 SASEGT come from the germline V gene. CDR3 length equals 19 residues. Trimming stripped 4 bases from V and 7 bases from J, with 29 bases between. CDR3 coding DNA: TGTGCCAGCAGTGGGGAGAGACAGGATTTTTTCAATAGGGGGAATGAGCAGTTCTTC. This sequence encodes CASSGERQDFFNRGNEQFF.

The chain is built from TRBV5-1 and TRBJ2-7, with TRBD1 matching over 7 bases. The CDR3 covers 14 residues. Germline values: CDR1 SGHRS, CDR2 YFSETQ. V lost 2 bases and J lost 0; bases outside the gene matches: 2. The CDR3 DNA sequence: TGCGCCAGCAGCTTAGGGACAGTCTCCTACGAGCAGTACTTC. This gives the protein CASSLGTVSYEQYF.

As DNA, the CDR3 is TGTGCCAGCAGTGAGCTAGCGGGAGGCACCGGGGAGCTGTTTTTT. Residues: CASSELAGGTGELFF. The chain recombines TRBV2 with TRBJ2-2, with TRBD2 identical over 11 bases. With V trimmed by 3 bases and J by 4 bases, 1 base remained unmatched. CDR3 length equals 15 residues. Germline CDR1 reads SNHLY; CDR2 reads FYNNEI.

The gene calls are TRBV6-5 and TRBJ2-2; D remains unclear. Germline loops: CDR1 MNHEY, CDR2 SVGAGI. This CDR3 comprises 14 residues. V gave up 0 bases and J gave up 5 bases, with 7 bases separating them. CDR3 protein: CASSYSSLTGELFF. The CDR3 DNA follows: TGTGCCAGCAGTTACTCGAGCCTTACCGGGGAGCTGTTTTTT.

This clone was detected only a few times. The chain is built from TRBV3-1 (or the pseudogene TRBV3-2) and TRBJ1-2; D is uncertain. Looked up from germline, CDR1 is LGHDT and CDR2 is YNNKEL (reference sequence). Between the trimmed V and J ends, which lost 1 base and 5 bases, there was a span of 5 bases. The CDR3 contains 12 residues. CDR3 DNA sequence: TGTGCCAGCAGCCAAGGAGATTATGGCTACACCTTC. Amino acid sequence: CASSQGDYGYTF.

V is TRBV7-6 and J is TRBJ2-1, with TRBD1 identical over 10 bases. Unmatched junction bases numbered 6, after V lost 5 bases and J lost 8 bases. Germline CDR1 is SGHVS and CDR2 is FNYEAQ. This CDR3 spans 14 amino acids. CDR3 sequence (DNA): TGTGCCAGCAGCCTAGGGGGACAGGGGTATGAGCAGTTCTTC. Translated, it gives CASSLGGQGYEQFF. Full variable domain (outside the CDR3, taken from reference TRBV7-6 and TRBJ2-1): GAGVSQSPRYKVTKRGQDVALRCDPISGHVSLYWYRQALGQGPEFLTYFNYEAQQDKSGLPNDRFSAERPEGSISTLTIQRTEQRDSAMYRCASSLGGQGYEQFFGPGTRLTVL.

V and J are TRBV28 and TRBJ1-3; 12 bases align to TRBD1. Germline values: CDR1 MDHEN, CDR2 SYDVKM. Unmatched junction bases numbered 5, after V lost 8 bases and J lost 3 bases. CDR3 length: 15 residues. Here the CDR3 reads CASLRDRGLGNTIYF. In DNA form, the CDR3 reads TGTGCCAGCCTCCGGGACAGGGGGCTTGGAAACACCATATATTTT.

This clone was observed a handful of times. The chain links TRBV11-2 to TRBJ2-2; tentatively, D is TRBD1 (6 bases). The CDR3 totals 14 residues. Germline V gene data show CDR1 as SGHAT and CDR2 as FQNNGV. V was cut by 0 bases and J by 7 bases, with 9 bases left in between. This CDR3 reads CASSLDPGVGELFF. The CDR3, as DNA: TGTGCCAGCAGCTTAGATCCAGGGGTCGGGGAGCTGTTTTTT. Drawing the rest from reference TRBV11-2 and TRBJ2-2, the complete variable domain is EAGVAQSPRYKIIEKRQSVAFWCNPISGHATLYWYQQILGQGPKLLIQFQNNGVVDDSQLPKDRFSAERLKGVDSTLKIQPAKLEDSAVYLCASSLDPGVGELFFGEGSRLTVL.

The chain couples TRBV18 to TRBJ2-1; no definite D call. This CDR3 contains 16 residues. Trimming cost V 1 base and J 1 base, with 11 bases left between them. The V gene's germline CDR1 is KGHSH and CDR2 LQKENI. CDR3 region: CASSPLEAVSYNEQFF. CDR3 sequence (DNA): TGTGCCAGCTCACCACTTGAGGCGGTGTCCTACAATGAGCAGTTCTTC. The whole variable domain, filled in from reference TRBV18 and TRBJ2-1, reads NAGVMQNPRHLVRRRGQEARLRCSPMKGHSHVYWYRQLPEEGLKFMVYLQKENIIDESGMPKERFSAEFPKEGPSILRIQQVVRGDSAAYFCASSPLEAVSYNEQFFGPGTRLTVL.

The rearrangement joins TRBV4-3 to TRBJ2-7; no clear D gene. Germline V gives CDR1 LGHNA, CDR2 YSLEER. The CDR3 is 17 amino acids. The V end was cut by 0 bases, the J end by 4 bases, with 19 bases between. The CDR3, as DNA: TGCGCCAGCAGCCAAGATGCTGTCAGTCCAAATCATTACGAGCAGTACTTC. Protein sequence: CASSQDAVSPNHYEQYF.

The CDR3 DNA follows: TGTGCCAGCAGCTTACTTGGATCAGGCCAAATGTCACCCCTCCACTTT. As protein: CASSLLGSGQMSPLHF. The chain joins TRBV7-8 to TRBJ1-6; the D is unclear. Trimming left V 2 bases short and J 10 bases short, with 18 bases between. The CDR3 is 16 residues long. The germline gives CDR1 SGHVS, CDR2 FQNEAQ.